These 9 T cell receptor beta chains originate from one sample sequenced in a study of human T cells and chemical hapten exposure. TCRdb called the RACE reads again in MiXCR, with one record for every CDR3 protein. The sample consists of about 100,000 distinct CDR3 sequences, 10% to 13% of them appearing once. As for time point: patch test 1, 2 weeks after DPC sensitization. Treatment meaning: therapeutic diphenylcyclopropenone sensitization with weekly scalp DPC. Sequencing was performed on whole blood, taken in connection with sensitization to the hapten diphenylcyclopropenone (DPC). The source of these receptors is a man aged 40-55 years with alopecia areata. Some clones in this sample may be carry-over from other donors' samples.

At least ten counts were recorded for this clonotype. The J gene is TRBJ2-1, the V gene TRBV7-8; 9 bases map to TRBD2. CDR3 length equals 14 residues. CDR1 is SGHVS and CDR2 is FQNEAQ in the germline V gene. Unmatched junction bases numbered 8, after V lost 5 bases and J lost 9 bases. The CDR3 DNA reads TGTGCCAGCAGCCCCCCGGGACTAGCTCTTGAGCAGTTCTTC. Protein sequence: CASSPPGLALEQFF.

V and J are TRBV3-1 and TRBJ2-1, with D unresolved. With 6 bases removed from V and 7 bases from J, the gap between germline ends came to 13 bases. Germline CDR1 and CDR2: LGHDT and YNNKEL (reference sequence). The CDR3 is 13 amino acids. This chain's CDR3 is CASSPPAGNEQFF. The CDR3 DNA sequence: TGTGCCAGCAGTCCGCCAGCAGGAAATGAGCAGTTCTTC.

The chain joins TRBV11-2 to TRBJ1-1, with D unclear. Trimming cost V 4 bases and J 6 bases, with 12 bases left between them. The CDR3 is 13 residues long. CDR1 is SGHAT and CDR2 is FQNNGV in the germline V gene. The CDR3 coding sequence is TGTGCCAGCAGCTCTGGTAACGTGGCTGAAGCTTTCTTT. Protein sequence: CASSSGNVAEAFF.

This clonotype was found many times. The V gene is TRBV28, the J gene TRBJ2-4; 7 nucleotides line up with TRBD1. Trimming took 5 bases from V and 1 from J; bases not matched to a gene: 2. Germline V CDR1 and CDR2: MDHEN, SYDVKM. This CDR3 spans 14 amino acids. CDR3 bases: TGTGCCAGCAGTGCGGACAGGGCCAAAAACATTCAGTACTTC. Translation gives CASSADRAKNIQYF.

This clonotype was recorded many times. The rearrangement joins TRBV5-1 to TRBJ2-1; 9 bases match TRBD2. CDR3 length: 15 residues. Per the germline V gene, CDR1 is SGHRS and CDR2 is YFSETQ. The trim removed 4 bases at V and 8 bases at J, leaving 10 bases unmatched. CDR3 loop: CASSPPAGGTDEQFF. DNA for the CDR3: TGCGCCAGCAGCCCCCCGGCGGGAGGGACCGATGAGCAGTTCTTC.

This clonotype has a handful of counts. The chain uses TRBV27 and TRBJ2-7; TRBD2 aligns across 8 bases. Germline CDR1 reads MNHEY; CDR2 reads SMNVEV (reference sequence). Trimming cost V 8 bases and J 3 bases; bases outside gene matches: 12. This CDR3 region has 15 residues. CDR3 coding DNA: TGTGCCAGCCGTAGGACTAGCCGGACCCACTACGAGCAGTACTTC. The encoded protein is CASRRTSRTHYEQYF.

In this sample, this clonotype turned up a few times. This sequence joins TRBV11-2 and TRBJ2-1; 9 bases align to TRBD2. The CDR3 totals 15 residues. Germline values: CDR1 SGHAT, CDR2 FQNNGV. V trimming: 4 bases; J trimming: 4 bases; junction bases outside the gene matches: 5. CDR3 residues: CASSSGTSRYNEQFF. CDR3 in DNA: TGTGCCAGCAGCTCCGGGACTAGCCGATACAATGAGCAGTTCTTC.

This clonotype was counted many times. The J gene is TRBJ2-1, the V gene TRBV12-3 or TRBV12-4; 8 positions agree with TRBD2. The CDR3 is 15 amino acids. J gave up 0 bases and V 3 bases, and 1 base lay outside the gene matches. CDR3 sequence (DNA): TGTGCCAGCAGTTTCGGGGGGGGCTCCTACAATGAGCAGTTCTTC. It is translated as CASSFGGGSYNEQFF.

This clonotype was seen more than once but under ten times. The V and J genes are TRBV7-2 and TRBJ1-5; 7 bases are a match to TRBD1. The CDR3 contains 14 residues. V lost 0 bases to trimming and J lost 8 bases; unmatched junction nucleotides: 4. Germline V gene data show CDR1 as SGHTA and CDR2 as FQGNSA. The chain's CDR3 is CASSLAVGGEPQHF. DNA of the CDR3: TGTGCCAGCAGCTTAGCGGTAGGGGGCGAGCCCCAGCATTTT.